This T cell receptor beta chain was observed in a study of regulatory T cells in long-lasting Graves disease. Sample time point: newly diagnosed GD, antithyroid drugs for less than 3 months. The authors made the TCR library using RNA they extracted from PBMCs. Overall study findings and caveats: TRBV28, TRBJ1-2 and TRBJ2-5 emerged as the favored segments in persistent disease.

Sequencing libraries for TCR beta were prepared with iRepertoire HTBI primers and Arm-PCR of CDR3 regions. MiXCR was run by TCRdb on the multiplex PCR reads, yielding one entry per CDR3 protein. The table includes about 540,000 distinct CDR3 sequences, roughly 13% detected once. This clonotype was seen many times. Its antigen is currently unknown. The CDR3 has 15 amino acids. Germline V CDR1 and CDR2: LNHDA, SQIVND (reference sequence). V was trimmed by 6 bases and J by 3 bases, leaving 12 bases between them. The same data also contributed to another study, on T cells in Graves' hyperthyroidism and ophthalmopathy. From that report: A patient was excluded if there was uncontrolled infection, other autoimmune disease, pregnancy or lactation.

Here the sequenced sample was peripheral blood mononuclear cells (PBMCs), taken at new diagnosis, from a patient treated with antithyroid drugs. The clonotype was recovered from a young man with Graves disease. V usage is TRBV19 and J usage is TRBJ1-6; possible D gene TRBD1, 5 bases. CDR3 loop: CASRDSYRYNSPLHF. Written as DNA, the CDR3 is TGTGCCAGTAGAGACAGCTACCGCTATAATTCACCCCTCCACTTT. Looking up the rest from reference TRBV19 and TRBJ1-6 gives the full variable domain: DGGITQSPKYLFRKEGQNVTLSCEQNLNHDAMYWYRQDPGQGLRLIYYSQIVNDFQKGDIAEGYSVSREKKESFPLTVTSAQKNPTAFYLCASRDSYRYNSPLHFGNGTRLTVT.